This T cell receptor (beta chain) appears in the sequencing data of a study of cytomegalovirus exposure and HLA in healthy donors. Study-level results: The TCR clusters that emerged in the first cohort tended, a later analysis found, to co-occur in the 120 or so validation repertoires.

This CDR3 spans 14 amino acids. Germline V gene data show CDR1 as MNHEY and CDR2 as SVGAGI. V lost 2 bases, J lost 6 bases, and 13 bases lay in between. In the case of this clone: Antigen specificity is unknown.

Profiled with immunoSEQ multiplex PCR; TCRdb holds only in-frame clones, not every one. The table shows about 160,000 clones, with approximately 86% occurring only once. The rearrangement uses TRBV6-5 and TRBJ1-2, with D tentatively TRBD1 (6 bases). Sequencing used PBMCs. This TCR derives from a woman in her late teens or twenties in good health and CMV-seronegative. CDR3 sequence reads: CASSYPGPGDGYTF. The CDR3 region has the DNA TGTGCCAGCAGTTACCCGGGCCCAGGGGATGGCTACACCTTC.